Listed below are T cell receptor beta chains from one sample, sequenced in a study of cytomegalovirus exposure and HLA in healthy donors. TCRdb's copy holds only in-frame clones and misses some; the assay was immunoSEQ multiplex PCR. Altogether 150,000 to 200,000 clones are present, around 80% being singletons, with the ten largest covering 1.1%. Input material: PBMCs. The receptors come from a woman aged 40 to 50 in good health and CMV-seronegative. The CDR3 runs from the conserved cysteine through the conserved F or W. The D gene is left open where the match is weak. The size field is filled for only some rows; it gives once, few, many or a size class.

TRBJ2-6,TRBD2,-,TRBV4-1,CASSQDRLAGAGGANVLTF,TGCGCCAGCAGCCAAGACCGACTAGCGGGAGCGGGAGGGGCCAACGTCCTGACTTTC
TRBJ1-1,TRBD1,-,TRBV7-8,CASSVGGLNTEAFF,TGTGCCAGCAGCGTAGGGGGCCTGAACACTGAAGCTTTCTTT
TRBJ2-7,TRBD2,-,TRBV9,CASSPLAGGSYEQYF,TGTGCCAGCAGCCCCCTAGCGGGGGGCTCCTACGAGCAGTACTTC
TRBJ1-1,-,-,TRBV5-6,CASSSMTAGTEAFF,TGTGCCAGCAGCTCGATGACAGCGGGTACTGAAGCTTTCTTT
TRBJ1-2,TRBD1,-,TRBV7-9,CASSLGQGGYGYTF,TGTGCCAGCAGCCTCGGACAGGGAGGTTATGGCTACACCTTC
TRBJ2-7,TRBD2,few,TRBV19,CASSSGLAGGHSSYEQYF,TGTGCCAGTAGTTCGGGACTAGCGGGAGGCCATAGCTCCTACGAGCAGTACTTC
TRBJ2-5,TRBD1,once,TRBV11-3,CASNLPDRVQYF,TGTGCCAGCAACCTCCCGGACAGGGTCCAGTACTTC
TRBJ2-1,TRBD1,-,TRBV7-3,CASSLTAGGSYNEQFF,TGTGCCAGCAGCTTAACGGCAGGGGGCAGCTACAATGAGCAGTTCTTC
TRBJ2-1,TRBD2,-,TRBV5-4,CASSLGGGGVGEQFF,TGTGCCAGCAGCTTGGGCGGCGGGGGGGTCGGTGAGCAGTTCTTC
TRBJ1-5,-,few,TRBV7-2,CASSPDTLYSNQPQHF,TGTGCCAGCAGCCCCGACACTCTTTATAGCAATCAGCCCCAGCATTTT
TRBJ2-1,-,few,TRBV7-9,CASSQSNNEQFF,TGTGCCAGTAGCCAGTCAAACAATGAGCAGTTCTTC
TRBJ1-1,-,-,TRBV2,CASSVFYEAFF,TGTGCCAGCAGTGTATTTTATGAAGCTTTCTTT
TRBJ1-1,TRBD1,-,TRBV5-5,CASSLDRGNTEAFF,TGTGCCAGCAGCTTGGACAGGGGGAACACTGAAGCTTTCTTT
TRBJ1-2,-,-,TRBV7-3,CASSPGGEFYGYTF,TGTGCCAGCAGCCCCGGAGGGGAATTCTATGGCTACACCTTC
TRBJ2-4,-,-,TRBV19,CASSTAAGSTKNIQYF,TGTGCCAGTAGCACCGCGGCGGGAAGCACCAAAAACATTCAGTACTTC
TRBJ2-1,-,-,TRBV30,CAWSRSLASFYNEQFF,TGTGCCTGGAGTAGGAGTCTAGCTTCCTTCTACAATGAGCAGTTCTTC
TRBJ1-1,-,-,TRBV9,CASSPRTDSLNTEAFF,TGTGCCAGCAGCCCAAGAACCGACAGCCTGAACACTGAAGCTTTCTTT
TRBJ2-1,-,-,TRBV12-5,CASGLSGLHEQFF,TGTGCTAGTGGTTTGAGTGGACTCCATGAGCAGTTCTTC
TRBJ2-3,TRBD2,-,TRBV20-1,CSAGGANTQYF,TGCAGTGCGGGAGGGGCGAATACGCAGTATTTT